This T cell receptor (beta chain) was captured in a study of identifying expanded T cells in peripheral blood (dated by TCRdb to about 2019). About the study as a whole: Separate aliquots of the same genomic DNA pool were sequenced to produce technical replicates, and four replicates were compared in pairs.

V is clipped by 2 bases and J by 5 bases, and the sequence between their germline boundaries is 13 bases long. Per the germline V gene, SGHTS is the CDR1 and YDEGEE is the CDR2. The CDR3 numbers 14 residues from cysteine through phenylalanine. Left in the record is the CDR3 DNA by itself, 42 bases read in frame from the first base. Results and caveats for the whole study, not just this receptor: It was expected by the authors that biological variance in healthy repertoires might increase further over much longer intervals, such as months to years. Between technical replicates the binomial model flagged around 1.3 differentially abundant clones, whereas over about 2 weeks the binomial model flagged about 15 and over about 4 weeks 19 to 20. For all healthy donors, the variance in clone template counts between approximately two-week samples rose significantly as total template count increased. Across all healthy-donor time intervals, the beta-binomial model significantly lowered both the number of clones called differentially abundant and the false-positive rate.

TCRbeta CDR3 regions were profiled with the immunoSEQ Assay using bias-controlled multiplex PCR amplification of genomic DNA. On the authors' methods: The absolute abundance of each unique TCRbeta CDR3 region was quantified after sequences were collapsed and filtered. Differential abundance was assessed using a binomial (Fisher-equivalent) model and a beta-binomial model in which time-dependent variance fitted from healthy donors was added. Clones with fewer than 5 combined templates were removed, and differential abundance was called for clones with a Benjamini-Hochberg FDR below 0.01. In the beta-binomial model, variance was expressed as a function of the total template count across the two samples, in the form v = (b*log(k)+a)^2. This immuneACCESS table, as held by TCRdb, lists in-frame sequences with V and J called but not all clones. Of the missing ones, under half trace to an unresolved V gene in checked studies; the others have no known cause. D and trimming come from the DNA, and the V and J calls and clone size come from that table. The sample profile shows around 100,000 clones; 88% of them were found once. The ten largest clones capture around 14% of the sample.

Turning to this clone: It has no known antigen specificity. Qualities for individual bases were not recorded, and no much larger clone is one base off.

No immune events, such as infections, were documented for the healthy donors during the collection period. To calibrate time-dependent variance in a beta-binomial model of T-cell clone differential abundance, blood repertoires from healthy donors were used as a training cohort. The training cohort comprised about ten healthy donors, 3 female and 7 male. On average the donors were 43 years old, and their ages spanned about 29 to 65 years. Obtained from a commercial supplier, whole blood was collected from each healthy donor at three time points set two to three weeks apart. For immunosequencing, genomic DNA was extracted from whole blood that had not been sorted.

The rearranged chain carries TRBV5-8 and TRBJ1-1, with a tentative D gene TRBD1 over 5 matching bases. Input material: blood. The source of this sequence is a person between 18 and 75 years old in good health. The nucleotide sequence reads as follows: TGTGCCAGCAGCTTTTCGGGGCCTGGGACTGAAGCTTTCTTT. Its protein reads: CASSFSGPGTEAFF.